This TCR beta chain was captured by sequencing in a study of T cells in Graves' hyperthyroidism and ophthalmopathy. A few counts support this clonotype. Its antigen is as yet unknown. The junction shows a germline mismatch at one end, possibly a read error. Notes on the study in general: A 13 V-J model separated ophthalmopathy from stable hyperthyroidism.

From RNA transcripts, TCR beta CDR3 regions were amplified. Using the HTBI primer set, a first-round RT-PCR was run on the TCR CDR3. TCRdb re-analysed the multiplex PCR reads in MiXCR, keeping a single row per CDR3 protein. The top ten clones hold approximately 40% of a sample with around 200,000 distinct CDR3 sequences, around 17% of them seen once. Germline V CDR1 and CDR2: SGHNT, YYREEE (reference sequence). This CDR3 is 14 amino acids long. Hyperthyroidism had been newly diagnosed in patients aged 18 to 65, and its duration was under 2 months. The chain has TRBV5-4 and TRBJ2-5; the match to TRBD2 covers 7 bases. The sequencing input was blood. This sequence originates from a man aged 35 to 55 with Graves' hyperthyroidism. The CDR3 protein is CASSFRDYQEPQYF. Written as DNA, the CDR3 is TGTGCCAGCAGCTTCCGGGACTATCAAGAGCCCCAGTACTTC.